The 23 T cell receptor beta chains presented below share a single source sample, sequenced in a study of long-term antiretroviral therapy in people with HIV. Version v3.0 of the immunoSEQ assay ran at survey level. The table came from immunoSEQ multiplex PCR; TCRdb's copy has only in-frame clones and leaves some out. The table lists about 17,000 clones, 60% to 85% of them singletons. The sequencing used unsorted PBMCs, collected around 2.2 years before starting antiretroviral therapy. All receptors derive from a man younger than 45 with HIV.

This chain uses TRBV25-1 with TRBJ2-1; D unclear. In germline, CDR1 is MGHDK, CDR2 SYGVNS. V was cut by 1 base and J by 8 bases, with 9 bases left in between. The length of the CDR3 is 13 residues. The CDR3 coding sequence is TGTGCCAGCAGTGAATCTCGATTCCATGAGCAGTTCTTC. It translates to CASSESRFHEQFF. The complete variable domain, with remaining parts taken from reference TRBV25-1 and TRBJ2-1, reads EADIYQTPRYLVIGTGKKITLECSQTMGHDKMYWYQQDPGMELHLIHYSYGVNSTEKGDLSSESTVSRIRTEHFPLTLESARPSHTSQYLCASSESRFHEQFFGPGTRLTVL.

The chain has TRBV7-9 and TRBJ2-7, with a tentative D call TRBD2 (5 bases). The CDR3 consists of 17 residues. Germline CDR1 reads SEHNR; CDR2 reads FQNEAQ (reference sequence). The germline V and J ends were trimmed by 3 bases and 0 bases, with 18 bases remaining between them. CDR3 residues: CASSFPKLDLSSYEQYF. The CDR3 DNA reads TGTGCCAGCAGCTTCCCCAAACTAGACCTAAGCTCCTACGAGCAGTACTTC.

This clone is a singleton in its sample. The chain is built from TRBV9 and TRBJ2-7; D unclear. Per germline, CDR1 SGDLS and CDR2 YYNGEE. CDR3 size: 15 residues. The V and J ends lost 3 bases and 1 base respectively, with 14 bases between them. CDR3: CASSGRISSSYEQYF. The DNA for the CDR3 is TGTGCCAGCAGCGGACGTATAAGTAGTTCCTACGAGCAGTACTTC.

V usage is TRBV18 and J usage is TRBJ2-5, with a tentative D call TRBD2 (5 bases). The CDR3 is 13 amino acids. Germline assignment: CDR1 KGHSH and CDR2 LQKENI. The germline V and J ends were trimmed by 3 bases and 1 base, with 6 bases remaining between them. This chain's CDR3 is CASSPGVQETQYF. The CDR3 coding sequence is TGTGCCAGCTCACCCGGGGTCCAAGAGACCCAGTACTTC.

V usage is TRBV18 and J usage is TRBJ2-5, with D perhaps TRBD1 (5 bases). The V end lost 2 bases, the J end lost 6 bases, and 16 bases lay between the germline ends. The germline V gene has CDR1 KGHSH and CDR2 LQKENI. The CDR3 is made up of 15 amino acids. This CDR3 is CASSPSRVDGKTQYF. The CDR3 coding sequence is TGTGCCAGCTCACCATCCAGGGTGGACGGAAAGACCCAGTACTTC.

The chain has TRBV10-3 and TRBJ2-3, with 10 bases identical to TRBD2. Germline CDR1 ENHRY, CDR2 SYGVKD. This CDR3 is built from 14 residues. V trimming: 6 bases; J trimming: 1 base; junction bases outside the gene matches: 1. CDR3 sequence (DNA): TGTGCCATCAGCGGACTAGCGGGCACAGATACGCAGTATTTT. Its protein is CAISGLAGTDTQYF.

This clone was counted a few times. The V and J genes are TRBV13 and TRBJ1-4; D is uncertain. Per the germline V gene, CDR1 is PRHDT and CDR2 is FYEKMQ (reference sequence). The CDR3 is 12 residues long. V gave up 1 base and J gave up 9 bases, with 6 bases separating them. The CDR3: CASSLEGQKLFF. The CDR3 region has the DNA TGTGCCAGCAGCTTAGAAGGGCAAAAACTGTTTTTT.

The chain joins TRBV7-8 to TRBJ1-2; no definite D call. The germline gives CDR1 SGHVS, CDR2 FQNEAQ. The ends were cut back, 6 bases at V and 7 bases at J, with 12 bases in the middle. This CDR3 region has 12 residues. The CDR3 region has the DNA TGTGCCAGCAGTCCCCCCTTGGGTGGCTACACCTTC. It codes for CASSPPLGGYTF.

This clone has just a few counts. The chain couples TRBV19 to TRBJ2-4; no clear D gene. The germline gives CDR1 LNHDA, CDR2 SQIVND (reference sequence). V lost 5 bases and J lost 5, with 13 bases in between. The CDR3 contains 14 residues. The CDR3 is CASSSGRQENIQYF. For the CDR3, the DNA is TGTGCCAGTAGTTCCGGTCGGCAGGAAAACATTCAGTACTTC.

This clone was detected only a few times. The gene calls are TRBV6-4 and TRBJ2-2, with D possibly called TRBD1 or TRBD2 (5 bases each). There are 17 residues in the CDR3. Trimming left V 0 bases short and J 8 bases short, with 19 bases between. Germline loops: CDR1 MRHNA, CDR2 SNTAGT. In DNA form, the CDR3 reads TGTGCCAGCAGTGACTCCCCGGGACCACCTCCGGTAGGGGAGCTGTTTTTT. Protein sequence: CASSDSPGPPPVGELFF.

The chain recombines TRBV20-1 with TRBJ1-1; D remains unclear. V lost 3 bases and J 4 bases, leaving 6 bases between the germline ends. The germline CDR1 and CDR2 sequences are DFQATT and SNEGSKA (reference sequence). This CDR3 has 11 residues. CDR3 sequence (DNA): TGCAGTGCTAGCCGGGGCACTGAAGCTTTCTTT. Its protein product is CSASRGTEAFF.

This clone was recorded only once. An end of the junction differs from the germline gene, which may be a read error. The V call is TRBV6-6, the J call TRBJ2-5; tentative D call: TRBD1 (6 bases). The CDR3 is made up of 15 amino acids. Germline V gene lookup returns CDR1 MNHNY and CDR2 SVGAGI (reference sequence). This chain's CDR3 is CAISGAAGVGETQYF. In nucleotides, the CDR3 is TGTGCCATCAGTGGGGCCGCAGGGGTAGGAGAGACCCAGTACTTC.

This chain links TRBV5-5 with TRBJ2-1; no reliable D call. Deletions cut 3 bases from V and 8 bases from J, with 9 bases between. Germline CDR1 SGHKS, CDR2 YYEKEE (reference sequence). The CDR3 loop spans 12 amino acids. As DNA, the CDR3 is TGTGCCAGCAGCTCAGTGTTCTATGAGCAGTTCTTC. Protein: CASSSVFYEQFF. Supplemented by reference TRBV5-5 and TRBJ2-1, the full variable domain reads DAGVTQSPTHLIKTRGQQVTLRCSPISGHKSVSWYQQVLGQGPQFIFQYYEKEERGRGNFPDRFSARQFPNYSSELNVNALLLGDSALYLCASSSVFYEQFFGPGTRLTVL.

The chain is built from TRBV28 and TRBJ2-3; TRBD1 is a possible D gene (6 bases). Per germline, CDR1 MDHEN and CDR2 SYDVKM. This CDR3 region has 18 residues. Trimming left V 3 bases short and J 3 bases short, with 22 bases between. The CDR3 nucleotides read TGTGCCAGCAGTTTGGGAGTTTGGGGACACCCGGGGACAGATACGCAGTATTTT. Encoded protein: CASSLGVWGHPGTDTQYF.

The chain recombines TRBV9 with TRBJ2-3, with TRBD2 matching 10 bases. The CDR3 consists of 17 residues. Germline loops: CDR1 SGDLS, CDR2 YYNGEE. V shed 0 bases and J 5 bases; nucleotides not matched to a gene: 9. DNA of the CDR3: TGTGCCAGCAGCGTAGTTGGTTTAGCTAGCGGGAGAGATACGCAGTATTTT. This sequence encodes CASSVVGLASGRDTQYF.

V gene TRBV2 combines with J gene TRBJ2-2; either TRBD1 or TRBD2 may supply D (5 bases each). The CDR3 spans 12 residues. From germline, CDR1 is SNHLY and CDR2 FYNNEI. The germline V and J ends were trimmed by 7 bases and 6 bases, with 9 bases remaining between them. CDR3 DNA sequence: TGTGCCAGCAAGGTGGGGGCCGGGGAGCTGTTTTTT. This sequence encodes CASKVGAGELFF.

V gene TRBV23-1 combines with J gene TRBJ1-1; D unresolved. TRBV23-1 carries the ORF label, with uncertain function. V was cut by 9 bases and J by 5 bases, with 10 bases left in between. The CDR3 totals 11 residues. CDR3 amino acids: CARFRETEAFF. For the CDR3, the DNA is TGCGCCAGGTTTCGGGAGACTGAAGCTTTCTTT.

This chain connects TRBV5-4 to TRBJ1-1; 9 nucleotides line up with TRBD1. V was clipped by 5 bases and J by 5 bases; unmatched bases: 7. The CDR3 consists of 14 residues. The germline CDR1 and CDR2 sequences are SGHNT and YYREEE (reference sequence). The CDR3 DNA reads as TGTGCCAGCAGTCGACAGGGGGTCGAGACTGAAGCTTTCTTT. Its translation: CASSRQGVETEAFF.

This chain uses TRBV7-6 with TRBJ2-7, with a weak D call TRBD2 (5 bases). This CDR3 has 15 amino acids. Per germline, CDR1 SGHVS and CDR2 FNYEAQ. V lost 2 bases, J lost 0 bases, and 11 bases lay in between. CDR3 DNA: TGTGCCAGCAGCTTAATGAGGGCCAGCTCCTACGAGCAGTACTTC. It is translated as CASSLMRASSYEQYF.

J is TRBJ2-7 and V is TRBV13; D possibly corresponds to TRBD2 (5 bases). Trimming left V 5 bases short and J 6 bases short, with 17 bases between. CDR1 PRHDT and CDR2 FYEKMQ come from the germline V gene (reference sequence). The CDR3 runs to 14 residues. CDR3 nucleotides: TGTGCCAGCAGCCGGGCGACGGGAATGGGCGAGCAGTACTTC. This gives the protein CASSRATGMGEQYF.

The J gene is TRBJ2-5, the V gene TRBV4-2, with 10 bases that match TRBD2. The CDR3 sequence is 15 residues long. V lost 1 base to trimming and J lost 5 bases; unmatched junction nucleotides: 4. Germline CDR1 and CDR2: LGHNA and YNFKEQ. The CDR3 sequence: CASSQVASGGETQYF. DNA of the CDR3: TGTGCCAGCAGCCAAGTCGCTAGCGGGGGTGAGACCCAGTACTTC.

The rearrangement links TRBV6-5 to TRBJ2-1, with 7 positions matching TRBD1. CDR1 and CDR2 (germline): MNHEY, SVGAGI. The CDR3 sequence is 15 residues long. The junction had 8 bases not matched to a gene; V was cut back by 5 bases and J by 4 bases. The CDR3 DNA reads as TGTGCCAGCAGTCCCGACAGGGTCCAATACAATGAGCAGTTCTTC. It is translated as CASSPDRVQYNEQFF.

Only a few counts were recorded for this clone. V is TRBV25-1 and J is TRBJ2-7, with D perhaps TRBD1 or TRBD2 (5 bases each). Germline CDR1 is MGHDK and CDR2 is SYGVNS. This CDR3 spans 12 amino acids. Deletions cut 3 bases from V and 6 bases from J, with 9 bases between. CDR3 sequence: CASSDPGTEQYF. DNA for the CDR3: TGTGCCAGCAGTGACCCCGGGACCGAGCAGTACTTC.